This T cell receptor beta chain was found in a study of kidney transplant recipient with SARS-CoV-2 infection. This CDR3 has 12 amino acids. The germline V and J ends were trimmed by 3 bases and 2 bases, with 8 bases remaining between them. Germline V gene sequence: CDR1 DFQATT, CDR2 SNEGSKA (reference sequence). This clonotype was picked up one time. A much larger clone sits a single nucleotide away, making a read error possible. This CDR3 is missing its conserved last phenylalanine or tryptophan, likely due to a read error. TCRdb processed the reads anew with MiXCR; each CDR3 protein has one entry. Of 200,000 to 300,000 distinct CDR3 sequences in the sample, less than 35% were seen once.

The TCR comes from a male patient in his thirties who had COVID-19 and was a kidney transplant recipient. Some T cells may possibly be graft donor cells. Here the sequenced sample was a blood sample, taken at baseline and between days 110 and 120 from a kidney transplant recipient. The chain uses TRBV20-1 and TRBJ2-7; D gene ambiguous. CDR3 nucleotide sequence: TGCAGTGCTAGCCTAGATGCCTACGAGCAGTACTTA. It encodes CSASLDAYEQYL.